This T cell receptor beta chain was sequenced for a study of control samples from healthy donors and cancer patients. Measured with immunoSEQ multiplex PCR; TCRdb has only the in-frame clones, and not every one. The table includes approximately 97,000 clones, around four fifths detected once. Germline CDR1 MNHEY, CDR2 SVGAGI. V lost 5 bases and J lost 5, with 8 bases in between. The CDR3 has 12 amino acids. This chain links TRBV6-5 with TRBJ2-3, with D hard to call. The origin of this receptor is a man aged 30-40 years in good health. The sequencing sample was made of blood. CDR3 sequence reads: CASSRVGDTQYF. Here the CDR3 DNA reads TGTGCCAGCAGTAGAGTGGGAGATACGCAGTATTTT.